This passage covers 28 T cell receptor beta chains from one sample sequenced in a study of glioma-infiltrating T cells after dendritic cell vaccination. Measured with immunoSEQ multiplex PCR; TCRdb has only the in-frame clones, and not every one. The sample has roughly 100,000 clones, roughly 80% seen once. The sample here was blood, taken before dendritic cell vaccination. The receptor set was obtained from a human donor with glioblastoma.

The chain carries TRBV11-1 and TRBJ2-2, with D possibly TRBD2 on 5 matching bases. CDR1 is SGHAT, CDR2 FQDESV, per germline (reference sequence). Deletions cut 5 bases from V and 6 bases from J, with 7 bases between. The CDR3 length is 12 residues. CDR3 DNA: TGTGCCAGCAGCCCTAGCTCCGGGGAGCTGTTTTTT. This gives the protein CASSPSSGELFF.

A single count supports this clone. The chain carries TRBV5-6 and TRBJ2-5; 7 bases match TRBD1. Germline trimming cut 4 bases from V and 1 base from J; bases unmatched to any gene: 4. The CDR3 is 14 amino acids. The germline gives CDR1 SGHDT, CDR2 YYEEEE. The CDR3 protein is CASSRTGRQETQYF. The CDR3 nucleotides are TGTGCCAGCAGCAGGACAGGCCGCCAAGAGACCCAGTACTTC. The full variable domain, with the rest looked up from reference TRBV5-6 and TRBJ2-5, is DAGVTQSPTHLIKTRGQQVTLRCSPKSGHDTVSWYQQALGQGPQFIFQYYEEEERQRGNFPDRFSGHQFPNYSSELNVNALLLGDSALYLCASSRTGRQETQYFGPGTRLLVL.

This sequence joins TRBV18 and TRBJ1-1, with 9 bases that match TRBD1. Trimming took 2 bases from V and 5 from J; bases not matched to a gene: 9. This CDR3 region has 16 residues. Germline values: CDR1 KGHSH, CDR2 LQKENI. The CDR3 is CASSPGRGQGRTEAFF. The CDR3 DNA reads TGTGCCAGCTCACCAGGGAGGGGACAGGGTAGGACTGAAGCTTTCTTT. The complete variable domain, with remaining parts taken from reference TRBV18 and TRBJ1-1, reads NAGVMQNPRHLVRRRGQEARLRCSPMKGHSHVYWYRQLPEEGLKFMVYLQKENIIDESGMPKERFSAEFPKEGPSILRIQQVVRGDSAAYFCASSPGRGQGRTEAFFGQGTRLTVV.

The chain has TRBV6-1 and TRBJ1-2; D is uncertain. CDR1 is MNHNS and CDR2 is SASEGT in the germline V gene. CDR3 length: 13 amino acids. V shed 2 bases and J shed 5 bases, with 9 bases lying between them. CDR3 loop: CASSELGGYGYTF. The DNA for the CDR3 is TGTGCCAGCAGTGAACTTGGAGGGTATGGCTACACCTTC.

This chain joins TRBV15 and TRBJ1-3, with D unclear. Germline V lookup: CDR1 LNHNV, CDR2 YYDKDF (reference sequence). Trimming cost V 0 bases and J 0 bases, with 12 bases left between them. This CDR3 has 17 residues. The chain's CDR3 is CATSRDLRARSGNTIYF. CDR3 in DNA: TGTGCCACCAGCAGAGATCTAAGAGCCCGCTCTGGAAACACCATATATTTT.

This clone has only a few counts. The J gene is TRBJ1-1, the V gene TRBV19; TRBD1 aligns across 7 bases. CDR1 LNHDA and CDR2 SQIVND come from the germline V gene (reference sequence). This CDR3 has 22 residues. V lost 7 bases, J lost 0 bases, and 29 bases stayed unmatched. The CDR3 loop reads CASTSPRGQLVKRSEVNTEAFF. The CDR3 bases are TGTGCCAGTACCTCCCCACGGGGACAGCTGGTTAAGAGGAGTGAGGTGAACACTGAAGCTTTCTTT.

The chain joins TRBV7-2 to TRBJ2-5, with D unclear. Germline lookup yields CDR1 SGHTA and CDR2 FQGNSA. Trimming removed 4 bases at V and 4 bases at J, with 19 bases between. This CDR3 has 16 amino acids. CDR3: CASSSPNGRGRETQYF. The CDR3 DNA follows: TGTGCCAGCAGCTCGCCTAATGGTCGTGGTCGAGAGACCCAGTACTTC.

The V gene is TRBV30, the J gene TRBJ2-7, with TRBD1 matching 7 bases. The V gene's germline CDR1 is GTSNPN and CDR2 SVGIG (reference sequence). This CDR3 is built from 12 residues. The J segment lost 5 bases and the V segment lost 4 bases, leaving 5 bases of the junction unmatched. The CDR3 reads CAWTDRADEQYF. The CDR3 DNA sequence: TGTGCCTGGACTGACAGGGCCGACGAGCAGTACTTC.

The rearrangement links TRBV19 to TRBJ1-5; 8 bases map to TRBD1. Germline CDR1 LNHDA, CDR2 SQIVND (reference sequence). This CDR3 contains 15 residues. The ends lost 7 bases at V and 2 bases at J; junction bases unmatched: 7. CDR3 residues: CASTDPGQGNQPQHF. The CDR3 DNA sequence: TGTGCCAGTACCGACCCGGGACAGGGCAATCAGCCCCAGCATTTT.

There are a few counts of this clone. The genes are TRBV7-2 and TRBJ2-1; TRBD2 matches 13 bases. V lost 4 bases, J lost 7 bases, and 4 bases stayed unmatched. Germline lookup yields CDR1 SGHTA and CDR2 FQGNSA. There are 15 residues in the CDR3. This CDR3 reads CASSSGLAGVNEQFF. CDR3 nucleotides: TGTGCCAGCAGCTCAGGACTAGCGGGGGTAAATGAGCAGTTCTTC.

V and J are TRBV6-5 and TRBJ1-1, with 7 positions matching TRBD1. The ends lost 5 bases at V and 10 bases at J; junction bases unmatched: 10. The CDR3 length is 13 residues. Germline V gene lookup returns CDR1 MNHEY and CDR2 SVGAGI. This chain's CDR3 is CASSPYRGERAFF. Written as DNA, the CDR3 is TGTGCCAGCAGTCCCTACAGGGGAGAAAGAGCTTTCTTT.

The DNA of the CDR3 is TGCGCCAGCAGCCGAGAGAGAGCGGGCTCCTACAATGAGCAGTTCTTC. Amino acid sequence: CASSRERAGSYNEQFF. This chain joins TRBV4-3 and TRBJ2-1, with D maybe TRBD2 (6 bases). Deletions cut 4 bases from V and 0 bases from J, with 13 bases between. CDR1 LGHNA and CDR2 YSLEER come from the germline V gene. The CDR3 spans 16 residues.

The V gene is TRBV5-6, the J gene TRBJ2-5; D may be TRBD2 (5 bases). The germline V gene encodes CDR1 SGHDT and CDR2 YYEEEE. The CDR3 has 14 amino acids. V lost 1 base to trimming and J lost 4 bases, with 11 bases between them. The CDR3 DNA sequence: TGTGCCAGCAGCTTGAGCGGTCGGAGAGAGACCCAGTACTTC. Translated, it gives CASSLSGRRETQYF. Full variable domain (remainder filled in from reference TRBV5-6 and TRBJ2-5): DAGVTQSPTHLIKTRGQQVTLRCSPKSGHDTVSWYQQALGQGPQFIFQYYEEEERQRGNFPDRFSGHQFPNYSSELNVNALLLGDSALYLCASSLSGRRETQYFGPGTRLLVL.

This chain uses TRBV12-5 with TRBJ1-1; TRBD1 matches 7 bases. The CDR3 covers 14 residues. CDR1 is LGHNT, CDR2 FRNRAP, per germline. With 6 bases clipped from V and 7 bases from J, the junction kept 11 bases outside the gene matches. The CDR3 bases are TGTGCTAGTGGCAAAACAGGGGCTAGATTTGAAGCTTTCTTT. Translation: CASGKTGARFEAFF.

This sequence joins TRBV9 and TRBJ1-6; D unclear. The V gene's germline CDR1 is SGDLS and CDR2 YYNGEE. Trimming pared 2 bases from V and 10 bases from J, leaving 13 bases between. The CDR3 spans 14 residues. CDR3 nucleotides: TGTGCCAGCAGCGTGAAAGGAGAAAGATCACCCCTCCACTTT. As protein: CASSVKGERSPLHF.

The chain joins TRBV6-5 to TRBJ1-2; maybe TRBD1 (5 bases). Germline V gives CDR1 MNHEY, CDR2 SVGAGI. Trimming pared 0 bases from V and 4 bases from J, leaving 9 bases between. The CDR3 extends over 14 amino acids. The CDR3 nucleotides are TGTGCCAGCAGTTACTCTAGGGGCGGCTATGGCTACACCTTC. It codes for CASSYSRGGYGYTF.

The chain recombines TRBV7-3 with TRBJ2-1; 7 bases map to TRBD2. Trimming cost V 5 bases and J 3 bases; bases outside gene matches: 7. Looked up from germline, CDR1 is SGHTA and CDR2 is FQGTGA. The CDR3 sequence is 15 residues long. The CDR3: CASSPVAGGYNEQFF. CDR3 coding DNA: TGTGCCAGCAGCCCCGTAGCGGGTGGCTACAATGAGCAGTTCTTC.

This CDR3 reads CASRYRGQSYYGYTF. The CDR3 DNA reads as TGTGCCAGCAGATATAGAGGACAGTCATACTATGGCTACACCTTC. The chain is built from TRBV2 and TRBJ1-2, with D possibly TRBD1 on 6 matching bases. CDR1 is SNHLY and CDR2 is FYNNEI in the germline V gene. Trimming stripped 6 bases from V and 3 bases from J, with 17 bases between. CDR3 length equals 15 residues. Full variable domain (rest looked up from reference TRBV2 and TRBJ1-2): EPEVTQTPSHQVTQMGQEVILRCVPISNHLYFYWYRQILGQKVEFLVSFYNNEISEKSEIFDDQFSVERPDGSNFTLKIRSTKLEDSAMYFCASRYRGQSYYGYTFGSGTRLTVV.

Here the CDR3 DNA reads TGTGCCAGCAGCTTAGGAAGGGGCAGGGAGACCCAGTACTTC. Its protein product is CASSLGRGRETQYF. This chain links TRBV11-2 with TRBJ2-5, with D possibly being TRBD1 (5 bases). Germline CDR1 is SGHAT and CDR2 is FQNNGV. The CDR3 runs 14 residues. Trimming cost V 1 base and J 5 bases, with 11 bases left between them.

The CDR3 nucleotides read TGTGCCAGCAGCCAAGAAGGGACTAGCGGGGAGAGCTCCTACAATGAGCAGTTCTTC. This sequence encodes CASSQEGTSGESSYNEQFF. V gene TRBV4-2 combines with J gene TRBJ2-1, with 13 bases fitting TRBD2. The J segment lost 0 bases and the V segment lost 0 bases, leaving 5 bases of the junction unmatched. The germline CDR1 and CDR2 sequences are LGHNA and YNFKEQ. The CDR3 totals 19 residues.

In its sample, this clone was seen once. V usage is TRBV25-1 and J usage is TRBJ2-7; D is perhaps TRBD2 (7 bases). In germline, CDR1 is MGHDK, CDR2 SYGVNS. V was pared by 8 bases and J by 3 bases, with 14 bases between. There are 13 residues in the CDR3. The CDR3 region is CASSPGGYYEQYF. CDR3 DNA sequence: TGTGCCAGCTCCCCGGGGGGCTACTACGAGCAGTACTTC.

The rearrangement joins TRBV5-1 to TRBJ2-2; possible D gene TRBD2, 6 bases. CDR1 SGHRS and CDR2 YFSETQ come from the germline V gene. The CDR3 runs to 17 residues. The ends were cut back, 4 bases at V and 0 bases at J, with 16 bases in the middle. As DNA, the CDR3 is TGCGCCAGCAGCAAGAACCCGGGACTTTCGAACACCGGGGAGCTGTTTTTT. Amino acid sequence: CASSKNPGLSNTGELFF.

V is TRBV5-1 and J is TRBJ2-5; D may be TRBD1 (6 bases). Per germline, CDR1 SGHRS and CDR2 YFSETQ. V lost 0 bases to trimming and J lost 7 bases, with 13 bases between them. The CDR3 runs 14 residues. The CDR3 bases are TGCGCCAGCAGCTTGGAGTGGGGGCAGGGGACCCAGTACTTC. Its translation: CASSLEWGQGTQYF.

This clone was seen a handful of times. The V gene is TRBV7-9, the J gene TRBJ2-1; D may be TRBD2 (5 bases). V was pared by 5 bases and J by 2 bases, with 13 bases between. This CDR3 is 15 amino acids long. Germline-derived CDR1 and CDR2 are SEHNR and FQNEAQ (reference sequence). The CDR3 DNA follows: TGTGCCAGCAGCGGAACGGAGGACCCCTACAATGAGCAGTTCTTC. Protein product: CASSGTEDPYNEQFF.

This rearrangement joins TRBV7-2 to TRBJ2-4; 13 nucleotides match TRBD2. The CDR3 length is 17 residues. CDR1 SGHTA and CDR2 FQGNSA come from the germline V gene. With 3 bases clipped from V and 7 bases from J, the junction kept 9 bases outside the gene matches. The CDR3 DNA reads as TGTGCCAGCAGCTTTCCAAGGACTAGCGGGGGCCGGAACATTCAGTACTTC. Protein sequence: CASSFPRTSGGRNIQYF.

This clone was seen once. The chain combines TRBV6-1 with TRBJ2-3, with TRBD2 matching over 10 bases. The V gene end was trimmed by 0 bases and the J gene end by 0 bases; junction bases not matched to a gene: 12. Germline CDR1 and CDR2: MNHNS and SASEGT. The CDR3 is made up of 20 amino acids. CDR3 region: CASSEAGLAGVLRSTDTQYF. The DNA of the CDR3 is TGTGCCAGCAGTGAAGCAGGCCTAGCGGGGGTTCTACGTAGCACAGATACGCAGTATTTT.

This chain uses TRBV6-5 with TRBJ1-5; D is possibly TRBD1 (5 bases). Germline V gene lookup returns CDR1 MNHEY and CDR2 SVGAGI. V was clipped by 0 bases and J by 1 base, with 7 bases between them. The CDR3 has 15 residues. The CDR3 coding sequence is TGTGCCAGCAGTTACTCGGGGCAGAGCAATCAGCCCCAGCATTTT. This sequence encodes CASSYSGQSNQPQHF.

The CDR3 nucleotides are TGTGCCAGCGGGCTAGCGGGGCGCGATGAGCAGTTCTTC. Amino acids: CASGLAGRDEQFF. J is TRBJ2-1 and V is TRBV6-5; TRBD2 matches 9 bases. The CDR3 has 13 residues. Losses at the gene ends were 8 bases for V and 8 bases for J; bases not matched to a gene: 7. CDR1 is MNHEY and CDR2 is SVGAGI in the germline V gene.